This TCR beta chain was sequenced in a study of T cells after yellow fever vaccination. Generation of TCR cDNA used 5'RACE template switching (which added a universal primer site and UMIs). In TCRdb, the 5' RACE reads were re-called with MiXCR into one record per CDR3 protein. Here the sample spans around 350,000 distinct CDR3 sequences, about 6% being singletons. In its sample, this clonotype was seen a few times. Trimming cost V 1 base and J 0 bases, with 7 bases left between them. The V gene's germline CDR1 is LNHDA and CDR2 SQIVND (reference sequence). The CDR3 is made up of 14 amino acids. This sequence originates from a man in his thirties or forties who received the YFV17D yellow fever vaccine. The V gene is TRBV19, the J gene TRBJ2-7; D not resolved. Material: PBMCs, obtained 5 days after the yellow fever booster vaccination. DNA of the CDR3: TGTGCCAGTAGTATAGGACTGAGCTCCTACGAGCAGTACTTC. Residues: CASSIGLSSYEQYF.